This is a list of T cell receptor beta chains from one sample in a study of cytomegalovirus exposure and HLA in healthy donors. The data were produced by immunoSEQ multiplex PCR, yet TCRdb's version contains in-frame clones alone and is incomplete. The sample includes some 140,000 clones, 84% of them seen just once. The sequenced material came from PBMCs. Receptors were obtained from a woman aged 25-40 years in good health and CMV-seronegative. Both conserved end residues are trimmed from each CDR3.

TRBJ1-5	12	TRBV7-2	ASKTGGAGQPQH
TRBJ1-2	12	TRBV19	ASSGTRGGYGYT
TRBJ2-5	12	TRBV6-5	ASSLDRGQETQY
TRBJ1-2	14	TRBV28	ASSLQGTGGGYGYT
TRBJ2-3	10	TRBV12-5	ASGPDTDTQY
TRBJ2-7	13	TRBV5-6	ASSYYGDSSYEQY
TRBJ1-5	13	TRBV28	ASSETGEAYQPQH
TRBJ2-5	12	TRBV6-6	ASRPFAGMETQY
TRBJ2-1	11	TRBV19	ASTQGAHDEQF
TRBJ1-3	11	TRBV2	ASRPGSGNTIY
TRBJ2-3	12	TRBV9	ASSRVVNTDTQY
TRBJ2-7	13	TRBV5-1	ASSLLGQTSYEQY
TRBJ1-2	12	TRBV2	ASSGVGQGSGYT
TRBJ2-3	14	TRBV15	ATSREIAGGGDTQY
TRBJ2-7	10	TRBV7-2	ASSGDRYEQY
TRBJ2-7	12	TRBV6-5	ASSYGEISYEQY
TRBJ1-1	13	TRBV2	ASSPTRRGWTEAF
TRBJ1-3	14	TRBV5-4	ASYSGGMPSGNTIY
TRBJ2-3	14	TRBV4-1	ASIGLAGSSTDTQY
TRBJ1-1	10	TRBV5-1	ASSSQGIEAF
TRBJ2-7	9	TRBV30	AHSTDYEQY
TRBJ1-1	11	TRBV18	ASSPRDGVEAF
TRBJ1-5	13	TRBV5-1	ASRPGTGEHQPQH
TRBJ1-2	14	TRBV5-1	ASSPNRGHANYGYT
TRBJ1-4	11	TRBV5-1	ASSLAQGEKLF
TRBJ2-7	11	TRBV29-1	SAKPGSIGEQY
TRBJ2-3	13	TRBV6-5	ASTKRGTSSGLEY
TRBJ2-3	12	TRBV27	ASSLFTSTDTQY
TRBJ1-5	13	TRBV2	ASSEEGASNQPQH
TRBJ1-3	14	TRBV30	AWSVDGQGYGNTIY
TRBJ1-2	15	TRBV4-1	ASSHSSRVGRGYGYT
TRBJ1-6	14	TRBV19	ASSITTGVSSSPLH
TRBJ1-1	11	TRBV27	ASSVGGFTEAF
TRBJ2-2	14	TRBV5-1	ASTIDAGGQTGELF
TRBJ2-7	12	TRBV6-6	AIASGQGFNEQY